The 7 T cell receptor beta chains below all came from one sample that was sequenced in a study of Ad26.COV2.S vaccination and SARS-CoV-2 variants. Treatment denoted: some 19 received Ad26.COV2.S at low or high dose, single or two shots; a few received placebo; per-sample allocation not given. Material that was analyzed had been drawn on day 63 after the first vaccine or placebo injection. Clones were sequenced by immunoSEQ multiplex PCR, and TCRdb holds only the in-frame ones, with some missing. In the table there are around 300,000 clones, 86% of which are singletons. The sample was peripheral blood, taken in a trial of Ad26.COV2.S vaccine versus placebo. The receptors here all came from a person aged 18-60 years who received the Ad26.COV2.S COVID-19 vaccine or a placebo.

This sequence joins TRBV4-2 and TRBJ2-7; 10 bases agree with TRBD2. From germline, CDR1 is LGHNA and CDR2 YNFKEQ. V shed 0 bases and J 9 bases; nucleotides not matched to a gene: 14. This CDR3 region has 17 residues. CDR3 protein: CASSQDSLAGALGGQYF. Here the CDR3 DNA reads TGTGCCAGCAGCCAAGATAGTCTAGCGGGGGCTCTCGGGGGGCAGTACTTC.

J is TRBJ2-5 and V is TRBV30, with TRBD2 matching 10 bases. The CDR3 sequence is 15 residues long. Looked up from germline, CDR1 is GTSNPN and CDR2 is SVGIG (reference sequence). V trimming: 1 base; J trimming: 3 bases; junction bases outside the gene matches: 5. CDR3 protein: CAWSGGSGGKETQYF. DNA for the CDR3: TGTGCCTGGAGTGGTGGTAGCGGGGGGAAAGAGACCCAGTACTTC.

The chain employs TRBV6-5 and TRBJ1-1; perhaps TRBD1 as D (5 bases). Germline-derived CDR1 and CDR2 are MNHEY and SVGAGI. The V and J ends lost 2 bases and 1 base respectively, with 8 bases between them. The CDR3 runs 14 residues. The CDR3 DNA is TGTGCCAGCAGTTACACCGGGGGGAACACTGAAGCTTTCTTT. As protein: CASSYTGGNTEAFF.

The chain joins TRBV7-9 to TRBJ1-3; tentatively, D is TRBD1 (6 bases). The germline gives CDR1 SEHNR, CDR2 FQNEAQ (reference sequence). The CDR3 length is 14 residues. The germline V and J ends were trimmed by 7 bases and 3 bases, with 13 bases remaining between them. CDR3 protein: CASTLRTDGNTIYF. CDR3 DNA: TGTGCCAGCACCCTACGGACAGATGGAAACACCATATATTTT.

J is TRBJ2-1 and V is TRBV6-5; tentative D call: TRBD1 (7 bases). Trimming left V 5 bases short and J 9 bases short, with 11 bases between. Germline assignment: CDR1 MNHEY and CDR2 SVGAGI. There are 12 residues in the CDR3. The CDR3 loop is CASSPQGGEQFF. CDR3 DNA sequence: TGTGCCAGCAGTCCTCAGGGGGGTGAGCAGTTCTTC.

The J gene is TRBJ1-6, the V gene TRBV19; no reliable D call. V gave up 6 bases and J gave up 3 bases, with 6 bases separating them. Germline V gene data show CDR1 as LNHDA and CDR2 as SQIVND (reference sequence). The CDR3 runs 13 residues. The CDR3, as DNA: TGTGCCAGTAGATGGGACTATAATTCACCCCTCCACTTT. Residues: CASRWDYNSPLHF.

V usage is TRBV4-1 and J usage is TRBJ1-2; TRBD1 matches at 8 bases. The CDR3 runs 15 residues. Per the germline V gene, CDR1 is MGHRA and CDR2 is YSYEKL. V shed 5 bases and J 3 bases; nucleotides not matched to a gene: 8. The CDR3: CASSEGTGRDYGYTF. The CDR3 nucleotides read TGCGCCAGCAGCGAAGGGACAGGAAGGGACTATGGCTACACCTTC.